Detailed here is one TCR beta chain. Its antigen is not identified. CDR1 SGHDT and CDR2 YYEEEE come from the germline V gene. This CDR3 is built from 16 residues. The V and J ends lost 0 bases and 6 bases, in that order; junction bases with no gene match: 8. Clones were read by immunoSEQ multiplex PCR, and TCRdb kept only the in-frame ones, dropping some. The top ten hold 5% to 6.5% of the sample, which has some 150,000 clones, 93% seen once. This record comes from a study of T cell responses to AZD1222 COVID-19 vaccine. General observations from the study: After two AZD1222 doses, spike-specific TCR breadth and depth rose versus day 0. Vaccine-related CD4 TCRs covered spike, predominating at 160-218 and 743-854. Epitopes outside B.1.351 and B.1.1.7 mutated regions reportedly drew nearly half of spike TCRs.

V usage is TRBV5-6 and J usage is TRBJ2-3; 9 bases line up with TRBD2. This sequence originates from an adult in good health. Sequencing was performed on peripheral blood, taken on day 0 of AZD1222 vaccination. Here the CDR3 reads CASSLAVAGVGDTQYF. Written as DNA, the CDR3 is TGTGCCAGCAGCTTGGCCGTAGCGGGAGTGGGCGATACGCAGTATTTT.